This T cell receptor beta chain was retrieved from a study of neurological immune-mediated disorders. General study points: Multiple sclerosis was found to have the least TCR clonal expansion, below healthy controls, and HTLV-1-associated myelopathy the most.

This clonotype was picked up many times. The antigen is not known. A 10-nucleotide random UMI tagged transcripts in template-switch 5'RACE cDNA synthesis. Every sequencing run generated over 160 million TCR-beta sequences from 15-18 subjects. TCRdb re-derived calls from the 5' RACE reads in MiXCR, one entry per CDR3 protein. This sample carries 46,000 or so distinct CDR3 sequences, around 10% of them seen once, and the ten largest clones take 21%. Per the germline V gene, CDR1 is SGHVS and CDR2 is FNYEAQ. This CDR3 is 16 amino acids long. The J segment lost 0 bases and the V segment lost 5 bases, leaving 6 bases of the junction unmatched.

This chain links TRBV7-6 with TRBJ2-1; TRBD1 matches at 8 bases. The receptor was derived from a woman in her thirties or forties with HTLV-1-associated myelopathy (HAM/TSP). Sequenced material: PBMCs. The CDR3 loop is CASSQFGQGSYNEQFF. CDR3 coding DNA: TGTGCCAGCAGCCAGTTTGGACAGGGCTCCTACAATGAGCAGTTCTTC.